Included here is one T cell receptor (beta chain) sequence, with context. The count of this clone is one. It lacks a known antigen. No much larger clone is present one base from it, and per-base qualities are unavailable. TCRbeta CDR3 regions were amplified from genomic DNA using the immunoSEQ Assay, a bias-controlled multiplex PCR. The original methods were these. The number of nucleated cells in each sample was estimated by amplification of reference gene primers within the assay. Sequence reads were collapsed and filtered to measure the absolute abundance of every unique TCRbeta CDR3 rearrangement. For each sample, productive Simpson clonality was calculated by taking the square root of Simpson's diversity index across productive rearrangements. Sourced from immuneACCESS, this table was stored by TCRdb with only in-frame sequences that have V and J called. A share of the clones is absent; for the studies checked, an unresolved V gene accounts for under half, and the remainder has no known explanation. Clone size and the V and J calls come from that table; the DNA yielded D and trimming. Across this sample there are tens of thousands of clones, with roughly 90% seen only once. The ten largest clonotypes hold roughly a fifth of the sample.

The sample originates from a study of blood T cell repertoires in COVID-19 (dated by TCRdb to 2020 to 2021). At the level of the whole study: Samples from collaborators originated in the United States, Italy and Spain and spanned both the acute and convalescent phases of COVID-19. The prospective study material was composed of cDNA or gDNA derived from T cells, B-cell-depleted T cells, or PBMCs. Subjects who had been exposed to COVID-19, were actively infected with it, or had recovered from it provided the deeply sampled blood TCRbeta repertoires that made up the dataset. The repertoires were released in a freely available public database intended as a resource for research on the immune response to SARS-CoV-2. The samples were drawn from two sources: the first 160 participants of the ongoing ImmuneRACE study, and 1,254 subjects contributed by 6 global collaborators. Nearly every sample came with metadata listing a de-identified subject ID, COVID-19 status, age in years and sex. Where HLA class I and class II types were available, the types were taken from metadata supplied by the sample provider, not from assay-based typing. Overall results and qualifications from the work: How much clinical and demographic metadata was included differed by source and by participant, and the metadata was provided uncurated.

The collaborating institutions used their own protocols to collect whole blood in K2EDTA tubes. For TCRbeta analysis, collaborators shipped samples in one of three forms: frozen whole blood, isolated PBMCs, or DNA extracted from either of those sample types. The CDR3 covers 15 residues, taking in both the cysteine and the phenylalanine. Left in the record is the CDR3 DNA by itself, 45 bases read in frame from the first base. CDR1 PRHDT and CDR2 FYEKMQ are derived from the germline V gene (reference sequence). Trimming at the junction amounts to 7 bases on V and 2 bases on J, and the germline ends lie 16 bases apart.

The sequenced material came from peripheral blood. This TCR was recovered from a woman between 50 and 59 years old with active or convalescent COVID-19. The chain uses TRBV13 and TRBJ2-3; TRBD1 is possibly the D segment (5 matching bases). The CDR3 corresponds to CASTPREGATDTQYF. The nucleotides read TGTGCCAGCACTCCAAGGGAAGGGGCCACAGATACGCAGTATTTT.